This TCR beta chain was sequenced for a study of PD-L1 blockade in urothelial cancer. Assay used: immunoSEQ multiplex PCR; TCRdb lists only in-frame clones, some missing. The sample comprises 75,000 to 90,000 clones, roughly 80% of which are singletons, and more than 8% rests with the top ten. From germline, CDR1 is MNHNS and CDR2 SASEGT. Unmatched junction bases numbered 4, after V lost 4 bases and J lost 5 bases. The CDR3 has 13 residues. The source is a man between 65 and 85 years old with urothelial cancer. The V and J genes are TRBV6-1 and TRBJ1-1; 7 bases align to TRBD1. The sequencing used PBMCs, collected around atezolizumab (anti-PD-L1) treatment. This chain's CDR3 is CASSVVRGTEAFF. CDR3 nucleotides: TGTGCCAGCAGTGTGGTCAGGGGGACTGAAGCTTTCTTT.